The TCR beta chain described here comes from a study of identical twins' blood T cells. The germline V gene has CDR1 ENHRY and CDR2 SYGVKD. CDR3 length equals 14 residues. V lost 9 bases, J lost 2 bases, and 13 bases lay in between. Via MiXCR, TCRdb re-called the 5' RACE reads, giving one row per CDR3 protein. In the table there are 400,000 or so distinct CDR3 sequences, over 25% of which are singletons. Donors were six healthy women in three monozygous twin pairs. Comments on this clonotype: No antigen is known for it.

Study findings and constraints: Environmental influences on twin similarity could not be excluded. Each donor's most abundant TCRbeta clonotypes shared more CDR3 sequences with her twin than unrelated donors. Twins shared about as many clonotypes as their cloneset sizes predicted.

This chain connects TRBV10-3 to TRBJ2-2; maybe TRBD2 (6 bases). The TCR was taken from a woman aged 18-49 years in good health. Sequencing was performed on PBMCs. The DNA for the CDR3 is TGTGCCATGAAAATAGCGGTAAACACCGGGGAGCTGTTTTTT. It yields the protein CAMKIAVNTGELFF.